Listed here is a single T cell receptor beta chain. Its antigen is undetermined. This entry belongs to a study of response to subunit inactivated influenza vaccine. Whole-study findings and limits: After each seasonal influenza vaccination, few new T cells are recruited, the authors suggested.

TCRdb reprocessed the RT-PCR reads via MiXCR and lists one record per CDR3 protein. The data contain hundreds of thousands of distinct CDR3 sequences, 20% to 25% of them singletons. The length of the CDR3 is 14 residues. The V segment lost 4 bases and the J segment 10 bases; nucleotides outside the gene matches: 8. The sequence came from a man in his fifties or sixties who received an inactivated influenza vaccine. The V call is TRBV12-3 or TRBV12-4, the J call TRBJ1-5; TRBD1 matches at 9 bases. Sample: PBMCs from blood, taken less than 22 months after vaccination. The CDR3 region is CASSSDRGSLPQHF. The CDR3 coding sequence is TGTGCCAGCAGTTCAGACAGGGGGTCTCTTCCCCAGCATTTT.